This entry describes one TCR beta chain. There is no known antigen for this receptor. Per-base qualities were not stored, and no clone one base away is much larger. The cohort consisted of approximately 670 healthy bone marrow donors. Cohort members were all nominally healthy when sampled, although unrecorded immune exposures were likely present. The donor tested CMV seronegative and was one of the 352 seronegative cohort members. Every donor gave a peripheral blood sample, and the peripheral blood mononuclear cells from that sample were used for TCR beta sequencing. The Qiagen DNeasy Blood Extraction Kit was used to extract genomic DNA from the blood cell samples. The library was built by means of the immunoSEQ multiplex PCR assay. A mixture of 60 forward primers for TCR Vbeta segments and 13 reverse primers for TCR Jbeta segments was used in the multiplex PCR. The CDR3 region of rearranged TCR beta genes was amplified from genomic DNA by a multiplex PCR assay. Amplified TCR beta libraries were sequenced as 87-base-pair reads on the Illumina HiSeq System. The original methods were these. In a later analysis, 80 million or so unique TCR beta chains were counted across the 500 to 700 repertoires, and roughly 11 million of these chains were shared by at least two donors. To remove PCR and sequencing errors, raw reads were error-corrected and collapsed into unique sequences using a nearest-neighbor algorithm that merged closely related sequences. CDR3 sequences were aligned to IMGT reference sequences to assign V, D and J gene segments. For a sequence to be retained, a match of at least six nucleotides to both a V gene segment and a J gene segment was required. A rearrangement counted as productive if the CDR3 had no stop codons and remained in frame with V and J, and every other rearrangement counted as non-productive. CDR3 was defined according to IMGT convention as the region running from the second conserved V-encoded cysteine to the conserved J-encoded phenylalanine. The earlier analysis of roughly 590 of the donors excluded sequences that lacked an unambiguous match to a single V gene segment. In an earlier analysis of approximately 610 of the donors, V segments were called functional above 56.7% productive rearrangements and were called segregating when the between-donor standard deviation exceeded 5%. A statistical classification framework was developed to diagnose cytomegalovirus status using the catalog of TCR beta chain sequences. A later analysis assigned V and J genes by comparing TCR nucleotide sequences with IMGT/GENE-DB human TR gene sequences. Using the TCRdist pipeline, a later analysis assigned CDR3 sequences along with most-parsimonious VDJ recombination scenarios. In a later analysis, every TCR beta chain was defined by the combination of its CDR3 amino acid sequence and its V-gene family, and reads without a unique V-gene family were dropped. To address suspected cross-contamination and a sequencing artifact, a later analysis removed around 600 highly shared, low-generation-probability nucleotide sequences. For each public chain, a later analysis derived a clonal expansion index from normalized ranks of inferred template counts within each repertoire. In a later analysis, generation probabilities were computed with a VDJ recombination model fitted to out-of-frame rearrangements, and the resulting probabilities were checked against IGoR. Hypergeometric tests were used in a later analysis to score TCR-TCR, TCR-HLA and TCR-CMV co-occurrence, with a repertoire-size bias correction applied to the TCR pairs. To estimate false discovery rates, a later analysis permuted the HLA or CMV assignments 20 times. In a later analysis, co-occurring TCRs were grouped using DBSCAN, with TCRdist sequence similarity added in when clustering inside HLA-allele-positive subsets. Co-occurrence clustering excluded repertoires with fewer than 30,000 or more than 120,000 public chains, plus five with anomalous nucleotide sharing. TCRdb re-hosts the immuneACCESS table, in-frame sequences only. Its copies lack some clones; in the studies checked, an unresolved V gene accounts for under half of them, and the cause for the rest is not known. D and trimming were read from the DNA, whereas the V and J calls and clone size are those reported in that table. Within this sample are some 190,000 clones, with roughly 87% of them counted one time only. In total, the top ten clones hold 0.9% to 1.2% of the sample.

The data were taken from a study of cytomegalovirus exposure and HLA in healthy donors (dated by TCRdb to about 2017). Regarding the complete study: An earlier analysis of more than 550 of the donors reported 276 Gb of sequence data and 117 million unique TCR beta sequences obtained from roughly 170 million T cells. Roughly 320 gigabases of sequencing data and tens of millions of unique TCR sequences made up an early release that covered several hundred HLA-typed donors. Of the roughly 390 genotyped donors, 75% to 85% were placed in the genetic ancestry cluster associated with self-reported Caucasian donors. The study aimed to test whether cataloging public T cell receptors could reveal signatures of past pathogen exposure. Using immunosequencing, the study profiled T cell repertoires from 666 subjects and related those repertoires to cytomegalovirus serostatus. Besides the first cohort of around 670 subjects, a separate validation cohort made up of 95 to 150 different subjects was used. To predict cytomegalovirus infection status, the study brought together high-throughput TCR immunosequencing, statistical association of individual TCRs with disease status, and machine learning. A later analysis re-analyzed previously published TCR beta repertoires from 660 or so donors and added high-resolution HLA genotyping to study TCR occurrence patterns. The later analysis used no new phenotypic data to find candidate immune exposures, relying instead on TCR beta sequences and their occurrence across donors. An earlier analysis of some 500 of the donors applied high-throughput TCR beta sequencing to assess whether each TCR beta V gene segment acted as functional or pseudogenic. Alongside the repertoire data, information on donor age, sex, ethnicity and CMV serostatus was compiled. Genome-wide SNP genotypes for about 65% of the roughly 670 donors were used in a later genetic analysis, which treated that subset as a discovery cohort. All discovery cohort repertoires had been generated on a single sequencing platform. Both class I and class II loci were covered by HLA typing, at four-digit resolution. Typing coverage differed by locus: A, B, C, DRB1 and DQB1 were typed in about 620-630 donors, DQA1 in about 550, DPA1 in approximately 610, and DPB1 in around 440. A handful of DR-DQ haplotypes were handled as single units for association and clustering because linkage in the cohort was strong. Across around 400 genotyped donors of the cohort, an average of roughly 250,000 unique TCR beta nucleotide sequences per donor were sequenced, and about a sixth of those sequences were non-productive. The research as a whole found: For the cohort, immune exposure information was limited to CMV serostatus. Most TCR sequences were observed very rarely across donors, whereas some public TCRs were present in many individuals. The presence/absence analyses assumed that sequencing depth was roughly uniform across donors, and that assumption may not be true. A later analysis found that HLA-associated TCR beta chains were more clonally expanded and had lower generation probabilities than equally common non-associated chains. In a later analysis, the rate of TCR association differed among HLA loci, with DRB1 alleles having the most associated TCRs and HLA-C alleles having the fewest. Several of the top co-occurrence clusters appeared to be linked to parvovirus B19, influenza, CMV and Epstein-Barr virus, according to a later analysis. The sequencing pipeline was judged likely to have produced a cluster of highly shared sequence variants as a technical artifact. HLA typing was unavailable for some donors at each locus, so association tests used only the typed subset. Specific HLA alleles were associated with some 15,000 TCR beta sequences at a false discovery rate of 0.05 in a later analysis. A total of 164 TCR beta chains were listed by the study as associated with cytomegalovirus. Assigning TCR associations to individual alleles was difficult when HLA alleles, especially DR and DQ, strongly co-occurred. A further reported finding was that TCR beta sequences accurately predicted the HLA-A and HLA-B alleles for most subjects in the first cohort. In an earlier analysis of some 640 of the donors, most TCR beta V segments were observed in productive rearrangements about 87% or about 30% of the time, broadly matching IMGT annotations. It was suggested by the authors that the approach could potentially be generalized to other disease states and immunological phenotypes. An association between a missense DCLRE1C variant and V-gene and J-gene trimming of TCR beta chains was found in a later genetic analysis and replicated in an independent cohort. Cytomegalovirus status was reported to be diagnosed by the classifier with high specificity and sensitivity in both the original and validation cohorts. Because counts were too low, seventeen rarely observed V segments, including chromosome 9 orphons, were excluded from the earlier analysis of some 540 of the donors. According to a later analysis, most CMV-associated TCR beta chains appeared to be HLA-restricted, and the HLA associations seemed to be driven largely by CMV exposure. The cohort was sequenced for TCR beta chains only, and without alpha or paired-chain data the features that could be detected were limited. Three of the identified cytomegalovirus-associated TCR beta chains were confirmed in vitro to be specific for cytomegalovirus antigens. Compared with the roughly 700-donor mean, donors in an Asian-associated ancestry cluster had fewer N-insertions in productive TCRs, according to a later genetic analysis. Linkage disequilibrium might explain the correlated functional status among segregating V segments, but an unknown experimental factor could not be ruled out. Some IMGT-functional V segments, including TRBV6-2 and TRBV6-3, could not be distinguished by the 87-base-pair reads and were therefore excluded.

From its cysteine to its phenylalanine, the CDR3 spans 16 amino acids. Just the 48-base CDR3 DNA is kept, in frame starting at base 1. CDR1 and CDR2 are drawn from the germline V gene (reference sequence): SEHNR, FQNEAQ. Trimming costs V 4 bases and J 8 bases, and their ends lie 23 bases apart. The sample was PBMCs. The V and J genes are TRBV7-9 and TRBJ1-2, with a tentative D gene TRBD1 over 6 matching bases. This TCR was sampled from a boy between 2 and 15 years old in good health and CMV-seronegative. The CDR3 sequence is CASSSFLAQGLRGYTF. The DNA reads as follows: TGTGCCAGCAGCTCCTTTCTCGCCCAGGGGTTGCGAGGCTACACCTTC.